What follows is one TCR beta chain and its context. Its antigen is unidentified. The entry originates in a study of T cells expressing NK-cell markers. About the study: The sequencing cohort of eight donors included seven HCMV-seropositive individuals and one seronegative individual. Study-level findings and limits: HCMV specificity was not established for the expanded NKG2C+ T cell clones. In a handful of donors, dominant CD3+CD56+NKG2C+ clones formed 1.0-7.0% of CD8+ cells.

TCRdb derives one entry per CDR3 protein from the 5' RACE reads, leaving out DNA. The sample includes 350,000 to 450,000 distinct CDR3 sequences. CDR3 length: 16 amino acids. Germline V lookup: CDR1 SGHRS, CDR2 YFSETQ. The specimen was blood T cells: a sorted CD56 or NKG2C T cell subset, CD4+ or CD8+ T cells, or bulk PBMC T cells (not recorded which). This clonotype was obtained from a man between 18 and 69 years old in good health. This rearrangement joins TRBV5-1 to TRBJ1-2. The CDR3 loop reads CASSPRGGPQNYGYTF.